This TCR beta chain was retrieved from a study of CD8 T cells in ankylosing spondylitis. Whole-study findings and limits: Clones linked to the disease showed a CD8+ phenotype. They occurred at relatively low frequencies in peripheral blood. There was a TCR beta motif, made of several highly homologous variants, that appeared characteristic of ankylosing spondylitis blood.

Details on this clonotype: What it binds is unknown.

CDR1 is LGHNA and CDR2 is YNFKEQ in the germline V gene. This CDR3 contains 19 residues. With 5 bases clipped from V and 1 base from J, the junction kept 13 bases outside the gene matches. TCRdb called the 5' RACE reads again in MiXCR, with one record for every CDR3 protein. The table lists about 510,000 distinct CDR3 sequences, about 5.4% of them singletons, with under 4.5% in the top ten. V and J are TRBV4-2 and TRBJ2-6; 8 positions match TRBD1. This TCR derives from a male donor with ankylosing spondylitis. Sequenced sample: blood, either unsorted or a sorted T cell fraction (not recorded which). The CDR3 reads CASSINRDRLPSGANVLTF. The CDR3 DNA reads TGTGCCAGCAGCATAAACCGGGACAGGCTTCCTTCTGGGGCCAACGTCCTGACTTTC.